The rows below give T cell receptor beta chains drawn from one sample of a study of T cell responses to AZD1222 COVID-19 vaccine. The method was immunoSEQ multiplex PCR; TCRdb's version includes in-frame clones alone and lacks a portion of them. The sample lists some 150,000 clones, less than 90% occurring once. The sequences come from peripheral blood, collected after recovery from COVID-19. These receptors originate from an adult who had recovered from COVID-19. Both conserved end residues are part of each CDR3. The order of the fields is V gene, J gene, clone size, D gene, CDR3 DNA, CDR3 protein. D genes are given only for firm matches. Some rows mark clone size as missing; the rest say once, few, many or name a class of expanded clone.

>TRBV6-6|TRBJ1-5|.|.
TGTGCCAGCAGGCGCGGGGGCTCCAGCAATCAGCCCCAGCATTTT
CASRRGGSSNQPQHF
>TRBV27|TRBJ2-3|.|TRBD2
TGTGCCAGCAGTTCCCGACTAGCGGGGGGGCCGGAAGGGCTCCCAGATACGCAGTATTTT
CASSSRLAGGPEGLPDTQYF
>TRBV29-1|TRBJ2-2|.|.
TGCAGCGTTGAAGCGGGGTATACCGGGGAGCTGTTTTTT
CSVEAGYTGELFF
>TRBV2|TRBJ2-1|.|.
TGTGCCAGCAGCGACCTTATCCTAGACAATGAGCAGTTCTTC
CASSDLILDNEQFF
>TRBV10-3|TRBJ2-2|.|TRBD1
TGTGCCATCAGTGATCGAGGACAGGGGGCCGGGGAGCTGTTTTTT
CAISDRGQGAGELFF
>TRBV15|TRBJ1-5|once|.
TGTGCCACCAGCAGGGGCGGGGGCGGTCAGCCCCAGCATTTT
CATSRGGGGQPQHF
>TRBV2|TRBJ2-7|.|.
TGTGCCAGCAGGGCACAGGGAGGAACCTACGAGCAGTACTTC
CASRAQGGTYEQYF
>TRBV5-4|TRBJ1-1|.|.
TGTGCCAGCAGCCGCGGCGGCGAAGGCACTGAAGCTTTCTTT
CASSRGGEGTEAFF
>TRBV7-8|TRBJ2-2|.|TRBD2
TGTGCCAGCAGCTTAAGACTAGCGGGACGCACCGGGGAGCTGTTTTTT
CASSLRLAGRTGELFF
>TRBV18|TRBJ2-5|.|TRBD1
TGTGCCAGCTCCCGAGGACAGGGTCGGTCGGAGACCCAGTACTTC
CASSRGQGRSETQYF
>TRBV7-2|TRBJ1-4|.|TRBD1
TGTGCCAGCAGTCAAACACCAGGGGGTGAAAAACTGTTTTTT
CASSQTPGGEKLFF
>TRBV6-5|TRBJ2-2|.|.
TGTGCCTCCAACGCCGGGAACACCGGGGAGCTGTTTTTT
CASNAGNTGELFF
>TRBV28|TRBJ2-7|.|.
TGTGCCAGCACCACCCTAGGCGAGCAGTACTTC
CASTTLGEQYF
>TRBV7-2|TRBJ2-7|few|.
TGTGCCAGCAGCTTGACACCCACCTACGAGCAGTACTTC
CASSLTPTYEQYF
>TRBV10-3|TRBJ2-1|.|TRBD1
TGTGCCATCAGGGAAGACAGGGGGCGATTTTCCGATGAGCAGTTCTTC
CAIREDRGRFSDEQFF
>TRBV7-9|TRBJ2-7|.|.
TGTGCCAGCAGCTTGTGGAAGGGGTACTCATACTCCTACGAGCAGTACTTC
CASSLWKGYSYSYEQYF
>TRBV19|TRBJ1-3|.|.
TGTGCCAGTAGTATTCGGCTCACGACAAACATTGGAAACACCATATATTTT
CASSIRLTTNIGNTIYF
>TRBV6-2/TRBV6-3|TRBJ2-7|.|TRBD1
TGTGCCAGCAGTTCCCTGAGGACAGGGGCGGGCTACGAGCAGTACTTC
CASSSLRTGAGYEQYF
>TRBV5-4|TRBJ1-1|.|TRBD1
TGTGCCAGCAGCTCCCGGACAGGGGAAACTGAAGCTTTCTTT
CASSSRTGETEAFF
>TRBV9|TRBJ2-7|once|.
TGTGCCAGCAGCGTAGGAGGGGGTCTCTACGAGCAGTACTTC
CASSVGGGLYEQYF
>TRBV7-9|TRBJ2-1|.|TRBD2
TGTGCCAGCAGCTTTTCCCGGACTAGCGAGAGAAATGAGCAGTTCTTC
CASSFSRTSERNEQFF
>TRBV4-3|TRBJ2-2|.|TRBD2
TGCGCCAGCAGCCAAGATAGCGGGGGGGCCCCCGGGGAGCTGTTTTTT
CASSQDSGGAPGELFF
>TRBV5-1|TRBJ2-7|.|TRBD1
TGCGCCAGCAGCTTGTGGACAGGGGACTACGAGCAGTACTTC
CASSLWTGDYEQYF
>TRBV19|TRBJ1-1|.|TRBD1
TGTGCCAGTGGGCCCGGGACAGGGAGAGCGGGTGAAGCTTTCTTT
CASGPGTGRAGEAFF
>TRBV11-3|TRBJ2-2|.|.
TGTGCCAGCAGCTTCTCATCTACCGGGGAGCTGTTTTTT
CASSFSSTGELFF
>TRBV27|TRBJ1-1|.|.
TGTGCCAGCAGTTTTAAAGGAGTCTCGGGGGGTGAAGCTTTCTTT
CASSFKGVSGGEAFF
>TRBV6-4|TRBJ1-1|.|.
TGTGCCAGCAGTGCCGACGGTCACCGGGGCACTGAAGCTTTCTTT
CASSADGHRGTEAFF
>TRBV7-3|TRBJ2-1|.|TRBD1
TGTGCCAGCAGCTTGGACAGGACAGCCTACAATGAGCAGTTCTTC
CASSLDRTAYNEQFF
>TRBV14|TRBJ2-1|.|.
TGTGCCAGCAGCCAACGGGCGTCGAGGAACAATGAGCAGTTCTTC
CASSQRASRNNEQFF
>TRBV13|TRBJ1-2|.|TRBD1
TGTGCCAGCAGCTCGGACAGGACCTCGGGTGGCTACACCTTC
CASSSDRTSGGYTF
>TRBV7-8|TRBJ1-2|.|.
TGTGCCAGCAGCTTAGCGAAAACCGAATATGGCTACACCTTC
CASSLAKTEYGYTF
>TRBV6-2/TRBV6-3|TRBJ2-6|.|.
TGTGCCAGCAGTTCCCCCACCGGGGCCAACGTCCTGACTTTC
CASSSPTGANVLTF
>TRBV5-6|TRBJ1-2|.|.
TGTGCCAGCAGCCCTACGCCGGGACAAAATAACTATGGCTACACCTTC
CASSPTPGQNNYGYTF
>TRBV11-3|TRBJ2-1|.|.
TGTGTCAGCAGCTTAAGGGGATCATCCCCTAATGAGCAGTTCTTC
CVSSLRGSSPNEQFF
>TRBV5-1|TRBJ1-1|.|.
TGCGCCAGCCGGGGCCAACCGAACACTGAAGCTTTCTTT
CASRGQPNTEAFF
>TRBV4-3|TRBJ2-2|.|.
TGCGCCAGCAGCCCGCGGGGTGTTGCCGGGGAGCTGTTTTTT
CASSPRGVAGELFF
>TRBV13|TRBJ2-5|.|TRBD2
TGTGCCAGCAGCTTCCAGCGGGAGGGCCCGGAGACCCAGTACTTC
CASSFQREGPETQYF
>TRBV3-1/TRBV3-2|TRBJ2-7|.|.
TGTGCCAGCAGCCAATCCTACGAGCAGTACTTC
CASSQSYEQYF
>TRBV6-5|TRBJ2-1|.|TRBD1
TGTGCCAGCTTTTCCGGGACAGGGTCCTACAATGAGCAGTTCTTC
CASFSGTGSYNEQFF
>TRBV11-2|TRBJ2-2|.|TRBD2
TGTGCCAGCAGCTTAGTGGTGGGACTAGCGGCACAGGGCACCGGGGAGCTGTTTTTT
CASSLVVGLAAQGTGELFF
>TRBV6-5|TRBJ1-1|.|.
TGTGCCAGCAGTTACGCGGAGACATCGTTCACTGAAGCTTTCTTT
CASSYAETSFTEAFF
>TRBV2|TRBJ2-1|few|.
TGTGCCAGCAGTGATATAGTCCGCGAACTTCACAATGAGCAGTTCTTC
CASSDIVRELHNEQFF
>TRBV2|TRBJ2-5|.|TRBD2
TGTGCCAGCAGAACTAGCGGGGGGAAGGAAGAGACCCAGTACTTC
CASRTSGGKEETQYF
>TRBV29-1|TRBJ1-5|.|TRBD1
TGCAGCGCAGGGGGACAGCTCAATCAGCCCCAGCATTTT
CSAGGQLNQPQHF
>TRBV5-1|TRBJ2-3|.|.
TGCGCCAGCAGCTCGGGTCCCCCGGGCCCCACAGATACGCAGTATTTT
CASSSGPPGPTDTQYF
>TRBV2|TRBJ2-7|.|.
TGTGCCAGCGAACAGGAACTGGAGCAGTACTTC
CASEQELEQYF
>TRBV5-1|TRBJ1-2|few|TRBD1
TGCGCCAGCAGCGTACAGGGGCCCAACTATGGCTACACCTTC
CASSVQGPNYGYTF
>TRBV28|TRBJ2-7|once|.
TGTGCCAGCAGCCCCCACGGGACCTATTACGAGCAGTACTTC
CASSPHGTYYEQYF
>TRBV18|TRBJ1-1|.|.
TGTGCCAGCTCACCCGGGATGGAGGAGGGCACTGAAGCTTTCTTT
CASSPGMEEGTEAFF
>TRBV28|TRBJ2-7|.|TRBD1
TGTGCCAGCAGTACATACTCCGACAGGGTATCCTACGAGCAGTACTTC
CASSTYSDRVSYEQYF
>TRBV2|TRBJ1-3|.|TRBD1
TGTGCCAGCAGGGAAGGACAGGGCTCTGGAAACACCATATATTTT
CASREGQGSGNTIYF
>TRBV5-6|TRBJ1-4|.|TRBD1
TGTGCCAGCAGCCTGGGGACAGGGTTTTACGAAAAACTGTTTTTT
CASSLGTGFYEKLFF
>TRBV7-9|TRBJ2-1|once|TRBD2
TGTGCCAGCAGCTCCTCCGGGGGGAATGAGCAGTTCTTC
CASSSSGGNEQFF
>TRBV28|TRBJ1-2|.|TRBD1
TGTGCCAGCAGTCCCCCCGGACAGGGGTTCCGTGGCTACACCTTC
CASSPPGQGFRGYTF
>TRBV11-3|TRBJ2-3|.|.
TGTGCCAGCAGCTTAAAAGCGGGTACTAGCACAGATACGCAGTATTTT
CASSLKAGTSTDTQYF
>TRBV18|TRBJ2-2|.|TRBD1
TGTGCCAGCTCACCGGGACAGGGACGGCACGGGGAGCTGTTTTTT
CASSPGQGRHGELFF
>TRBV10-3|TRBJ1-2|.|.
TGTGCCATCAGTGAGTCGATTGTAGCCCCGGGGGATGGCTACACCTTC
CAISESIVAPGDGYTF